This T cell receptor beta chain originates from a study of blood T cells in healthy people across ages. The CDR3 length is 13 residues. The V gene's germline CDR1 is SGHTA and CDR2 FQGNSA. For the second PCR, which ran for about 6 to 11 cycles, a sample-barcoded 5' primer and a J-beta primer mix were used. TCRdb processed the 5' RACE reads anew with MiXCR; each CDR3 protein has one entry. The sample holds some 900,000 distinct CDR3 sequences, 29% seen once. This TCR was recovered from a woman of 80 years or more in good health. The chain is built from TRBV7-2 and TRBJ2-4; D is undetermined. The DNA end lines up better with TRBJ2-7; the J call may be wrong. Sequenced: blood. CDR3 residues: CASSLPSNYEQYF. The CDR3 DNA is TGTGCCAGCAGCTTACCGTCCAACTACGAGCAGTACTTC.